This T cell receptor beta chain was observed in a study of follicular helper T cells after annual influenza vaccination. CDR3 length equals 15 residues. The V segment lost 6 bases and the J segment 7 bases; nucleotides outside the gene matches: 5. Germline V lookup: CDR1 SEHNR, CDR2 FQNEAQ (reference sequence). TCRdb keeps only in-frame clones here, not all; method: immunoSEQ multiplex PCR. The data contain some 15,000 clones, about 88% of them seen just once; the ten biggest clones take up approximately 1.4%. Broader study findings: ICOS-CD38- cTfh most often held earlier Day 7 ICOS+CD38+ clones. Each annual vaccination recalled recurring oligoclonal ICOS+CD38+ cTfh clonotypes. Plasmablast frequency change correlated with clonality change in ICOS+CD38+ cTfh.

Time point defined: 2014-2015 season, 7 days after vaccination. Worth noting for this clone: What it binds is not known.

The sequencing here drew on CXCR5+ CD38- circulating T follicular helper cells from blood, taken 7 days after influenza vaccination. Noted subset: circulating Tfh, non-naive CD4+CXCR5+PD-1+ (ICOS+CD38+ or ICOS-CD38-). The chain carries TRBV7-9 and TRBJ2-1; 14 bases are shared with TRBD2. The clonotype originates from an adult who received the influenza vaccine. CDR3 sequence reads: CASRPGTSGRNEQFF. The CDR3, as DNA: TGTGCCAGCAGACCCGGGACTAGCGGGAGAAATGAGCAGTTCTTC.